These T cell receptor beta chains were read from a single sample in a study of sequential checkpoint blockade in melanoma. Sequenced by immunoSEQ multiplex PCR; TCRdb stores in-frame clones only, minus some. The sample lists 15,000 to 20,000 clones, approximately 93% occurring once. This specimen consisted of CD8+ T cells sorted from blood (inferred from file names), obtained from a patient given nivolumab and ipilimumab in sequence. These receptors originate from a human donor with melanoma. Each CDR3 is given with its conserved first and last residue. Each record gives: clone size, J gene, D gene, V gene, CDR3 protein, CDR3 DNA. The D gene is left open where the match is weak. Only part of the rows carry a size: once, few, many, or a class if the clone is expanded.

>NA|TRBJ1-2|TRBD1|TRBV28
CASGRGPPYGYTF
TGTGCCAGCGGAAGGGGGCCCCCTTATGGCTACACCTTC
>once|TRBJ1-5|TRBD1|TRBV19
CASRPGQGARQPQHF
TGTGCCAGTAGGCCCGGACAGGGGGCTCGCCAGCCCCAGCATTTT
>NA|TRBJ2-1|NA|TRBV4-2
CASSQPPGEAHNEQFF
TGTGCCAGCAGCCAACCTCCCGGGGAAGCCCACAATGAGCAGTTCTTC
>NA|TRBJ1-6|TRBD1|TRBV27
CARRGHYNSPLHF
TGTGCCAGAAGGGGGCACTATAATTCACCCCTCCACTTT
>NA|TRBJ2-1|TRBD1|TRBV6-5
CASSREGTGSNEQFF
TGTGCCAGCAGTAGAGAGGGGACAGGATCCAATGAGCAGTTCTTC
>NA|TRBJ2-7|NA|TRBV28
CASSSRRTLYEQYF
TGTGCCAGCAGTTCTCGGAGGACTCTCTACGAGCAGTACTTC
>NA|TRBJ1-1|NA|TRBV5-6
CASSVPGQPLTVNTEAFF
TGTGCCAGCAGTGTCCCAGGGCAGCCGTTGACCGTGAACACTGAAGCTTTCTTT
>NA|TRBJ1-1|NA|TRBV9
CASSTGEGEAFF
TGTGCCAGCAGCACGGGGGAGGGTGAAGCTTTCTTT
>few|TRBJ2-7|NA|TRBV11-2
CASSLVGGAYEQYF
TGTGCCAGCAGCTTAGTTGGAGGGGCCTACGAGCAGTACTTC
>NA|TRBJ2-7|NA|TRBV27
CASRVSTGSYEQYF
TGTGCCAGTAGAGTTTCTACAGGGTCCTACGAGCAGTACTTC
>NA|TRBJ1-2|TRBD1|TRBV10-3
CAISESGDSHRDSYGYTF
TGTGCCATCAGTGAGTCGGGGGACAGCCACAGGGATAGCTATGGCTACACCTTC
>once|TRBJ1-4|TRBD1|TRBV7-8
CASSSGQGNEKLFF
TGTGCCAGCAGCTCGGGACAGGGAAATGAAAAACTGTTTTTT
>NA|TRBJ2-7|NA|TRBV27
CASSVYRVGSYEQYF
TGTGCCAGCAGTGTTTACAGGGTAGGCTCCTACGAGCAGTACTTC
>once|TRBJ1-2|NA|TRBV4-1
CASNPRGEVPYGYTF
TGCGCCAGCAACCCTCGAGGGGAGGTGCCCTATGGCTACACCTTC
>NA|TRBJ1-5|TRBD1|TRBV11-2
CASSLEGRAGGSNQPQHF
TGTGCCAGCAGCTTAGAGGGTCGGGCAGGGGGGAGCAATCAGCCCCAGCATTTT
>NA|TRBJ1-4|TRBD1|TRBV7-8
CASSLDSWTGRNEKLFF
TGTGCCAGCAGCTTAGATTCCTGGACAGGGAGGAATGAAAAACTGTTTTTT
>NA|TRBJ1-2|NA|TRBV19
CASTSLVGINGYTF
TGTGCCAGTACCTCGCTCGTGGGCATCAATGGCTACACCTTC
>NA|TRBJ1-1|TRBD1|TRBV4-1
CASSRQTGGTEAFF
TGCGCCAGCAGCCGACAAACAGGGGGCACTGAAGCTTTCTTT
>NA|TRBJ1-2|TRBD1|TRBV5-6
CASSLVTGDDYGYTF
TGTGCCAGCAGCTTGGTGACAGGGGACGACTATGGCTACACCTTC
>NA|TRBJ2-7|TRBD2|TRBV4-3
CASSPYSGSGYEQYF
TGCGCCAGCAGCCCGTATAGCGGGAGCGGCTACGAGCAGTACTTC
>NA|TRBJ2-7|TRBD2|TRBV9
CASSTTSGITYEQYF
TGTGCCAGCAGCACCACTAGCGGGATAACCTACGAGCAGTACTTC
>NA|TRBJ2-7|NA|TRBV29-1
CSVGLWSRTTYEQYF
TGCAGCGTTGGTTTATGGAGCCGAACCACCTACGAGCAGTACTTC
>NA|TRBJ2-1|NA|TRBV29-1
CSVEGSPGYNEQFF
TGCAGCGTTGAAGGGTCCCCAGGTTACAATGAGCAGTTCTTC
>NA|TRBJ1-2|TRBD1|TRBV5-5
CASTTSGTGFNYGYTF
TGTGCCAGCACCACCTCCGGGACAGGATTTAACTATGGCTACACCTTC
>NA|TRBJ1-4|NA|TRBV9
CASSVDVGATEKLFF
TGTGCCAGCAGCGTAGATGTGGGAGCGACGGAAAAACTGTTTTTT
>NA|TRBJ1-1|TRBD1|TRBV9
CASSVGGTGSAEAFF
TGTGCCAGCAGCGTAGGGGGGACAGGGTCAGCTGAAGCTTTCTTT
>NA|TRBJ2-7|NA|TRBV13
CASSLVTGNHEQYF
TGTGCCAGCAGCTTAGTCACAGGGAACCACGAGCAGTACTTC
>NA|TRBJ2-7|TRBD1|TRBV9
CASSRLGTGLFNEQYF
TGTGCCAGCAGCAGATTAGGGACAGGGTTATTTAACGAGCAGTACTTC
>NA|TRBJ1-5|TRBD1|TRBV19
CASSVVGTVLWHF
TGTGCCAGTAGTGTGGTGGGGACAGTTCTTTGGCATTTT
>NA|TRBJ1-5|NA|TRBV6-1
CASNPDRHNQPQHF
TGTGCCAGCAACCCAGACAGACACAATCAGCCCCAGCATTTT
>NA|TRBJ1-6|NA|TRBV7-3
CASSLTRRPNSPLHF
TGTGCCAGCAGCTTAACCCGCAGGCCCAATTCACCCCTCCACTTT
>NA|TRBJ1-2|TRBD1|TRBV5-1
CASSLRQGVENGYTF
TGCGCCAGCAGCTTGCGGCAGGGGGTGGAGAATGGCTACACCTTC
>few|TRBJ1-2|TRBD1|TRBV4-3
CASSASTGGSFGYTF
TGCGCCAGCAGCGCCTCAACAGGGGGGTCTTTTGGCTACACCTTC
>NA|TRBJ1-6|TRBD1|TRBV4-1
CASSPKRGQLNSPLHF
TGCGCCAGCAGCCCGAAACGGGGACAGCTTAATTCACCCCTCCACTTT
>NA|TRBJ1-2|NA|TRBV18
CASSPGVGEDYGYTF
TGTGCCAGCTCACCCGGGGTAGGGGAGGACTATGGCTACACCTTC
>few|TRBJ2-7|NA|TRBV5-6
CASSFSNYEQYF
TGTGCCAGCAGCTTCTCTAACTACGAGCAGTACTTC
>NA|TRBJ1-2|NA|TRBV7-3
CASSLEGENGYTF
TGTGCCAGCAGCTTAGAGGGAGAAAATGGCTACACCTTC
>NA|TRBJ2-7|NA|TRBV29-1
CSVETGQYEQYF
TGCAGCGTCGAAACAGGGCAATACGAGCAGTACTTC
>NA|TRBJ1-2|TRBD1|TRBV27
CASSLTPGTAYGYTF
TGTGCCAGCAGCCTCACTCCGGGGACAGCCTATGGCTACACCTTC
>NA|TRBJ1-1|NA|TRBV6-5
CASSYDSMNTEAFF
TGTGCCAGCAGTTACGACAGCATGAACACTGAAGCTTTCTTT
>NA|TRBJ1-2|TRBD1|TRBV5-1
CASLDRANGYTF
TGCGCCAGCTTGGACAGGGCTAATGGCTACACCTTC
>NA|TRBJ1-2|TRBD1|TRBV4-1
CASSSTGGGVYGYTF
TGCGCCAGCAGTTCGACAGGGGGTGGTGTCTATGGCTACACCTTC
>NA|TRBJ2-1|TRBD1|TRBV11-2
CASSNRDSYNEQFF
TGTGCCAGCAGCAACCGGGACAGTTACAATGAGCAGTTCTTC
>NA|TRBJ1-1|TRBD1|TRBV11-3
CASSLGTGATEAFF
TGTGCCAGCAGCTTAGGCACAGGGGCCACTGAAGCTTTCTTT
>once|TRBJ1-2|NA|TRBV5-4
CASSPGSGGEGYTF
TGTGCCAGCAGCCCTGGGTCCGGCGGAGAGGGCTACACCTTC
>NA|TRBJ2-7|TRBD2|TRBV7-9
CASSYSGAYEQYF
TGTGCCAGCAGTTATAGCGGGGCCTACGAGCAGTACTTC
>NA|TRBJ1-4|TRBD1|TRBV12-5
CAHPHRDSNEKLFF
TGTGCTCACCCCCACCGGGACAGTAATGAAAAACTGTTTTTT
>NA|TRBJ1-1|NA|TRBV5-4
CASSFRGGAEAFF
TGTGCCAGCAGCTTCCGAGGGGGTGCTGAAGCTTTCTTT
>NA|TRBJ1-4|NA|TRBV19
CASSMVALTSTNEKLFF
TGTGCCAGTAGTATGGTGGCCTTAACCTCAACTAATGAAAAACTGTTTTTT